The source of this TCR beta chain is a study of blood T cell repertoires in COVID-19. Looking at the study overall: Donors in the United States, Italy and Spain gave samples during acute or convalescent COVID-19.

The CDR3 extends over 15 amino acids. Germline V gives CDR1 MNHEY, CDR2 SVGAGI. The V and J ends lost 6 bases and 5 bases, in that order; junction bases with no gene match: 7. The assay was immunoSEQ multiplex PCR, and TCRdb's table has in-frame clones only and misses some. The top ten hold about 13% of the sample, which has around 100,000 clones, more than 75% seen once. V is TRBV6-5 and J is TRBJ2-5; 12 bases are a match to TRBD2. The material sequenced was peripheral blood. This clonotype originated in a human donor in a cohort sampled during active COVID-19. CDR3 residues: CASRASGGVRETQYF. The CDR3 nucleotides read TGTGCCAGCAGGGCTAGCGGGGGGGTCCGGGAGACCCAGTACTTC.